This TCR beta chain was captured by sequencing in a study of T cell repertoires in cytomegalovirus infection. MiXCR, run by TCRdb on the reads, gives a single entry per CDR3 protein. The table includes 110,000 to 150,000 distinct CDR3 sequences, over 30% detected once. In this sample, this clonotype turned up a few times. What it binds is unknown. CDR3 length equals 14 residues. The J segment lost 4 bases and the V segment lost 5 bases, leaving 7 bases of the junction unmatched. CDR1 MNHNS and CDR2 SASEGT come from the germline V gene. The rearrangement joins TRBV6-1 to TRBJ1-1; 7 bases are a match to TRBD1. Sequenced here: CD8+ T cells from cultured PBMCs, sampled from culture after CMV antigen stimulation. This TCR came from a human donor in good health (CMV status not recorded). Some clones in this sample may be carry-over from other donors' samples. The CDR3 loop reads CASSSTGTPTEAFF. CDR3 nucleotides: TGTGCCAGCAGTTCGACAGGGACCCCCACTGAAGCTTTCTTT.